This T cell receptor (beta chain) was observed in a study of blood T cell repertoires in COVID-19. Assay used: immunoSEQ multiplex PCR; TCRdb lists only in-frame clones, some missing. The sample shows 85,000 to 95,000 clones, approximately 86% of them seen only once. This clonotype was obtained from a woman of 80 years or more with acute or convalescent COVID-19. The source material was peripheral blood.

Written as DNA, the CDR3 is TGTGCCAGCAGCTTAGACACCCCCTACGAGCAGTACTTC. Translated, it gives CASSLDTPYEQYF. The chain recombines TRBV7-9 with TRBJ2-7; D uncertain. Trimming cost V 1 base and J 2 bases, with 6 bases left between them. The V gene's germline CDR1 is SEHNR and CDR2 FQNEAQ (reference sequence). This CDR3 is 13 amino acids long.